This T cell receptor beta chain was recorded in a study of cytomegalovirus exposure and HLA in healthy donors. Study in general: Across 350 to 400 genotyped donors, just over 80% landed in the Caucasian-associated ancestry cluster. Points from the study as a whole: A later analysis revealed that TCR association rates differed between HLA loci, peaking at DRB1 and bottoming out at HLA-C.

Germline CDR1 reads SGHVS; CDR2 reads FQNEAQ. With V trimmed by 2 bases and J by 5 bases, 3 bases remained unmatched. The length of the CDR3 is 13 residues. Healthy individuals who donated bone marrow served as the donors. Concerning this clone: Its cognate antigen is unknown.

Amplification used 60 Vbeta primers and 13 Jbeta primers. Method: immunoSEQ multiplex PCR; TCRdb's copy keeps in-frame clones and lacks some. The sample has 110,000 to 150,000 clones; about 74% are singletons. This chain connects TRBV7-8 to TRBJ2-7; TRBD2 matches 7 bases. This sequence originates from a woman aged 50 to 60 in good health and CMV-seronegative. The sequencing sample was made of PBMCs. The CDR3 reads CASSLLGGDEQYF. In DNA, the CDR3 is TGTGCCAGCAGCTTACTTGGGGGGGACGAGCAGTACTTC.